This T cell receptor (beta chain) appears in the sequencing data of a study of cytomegalovirus exposure and HLA in healthy donors. Separate from the 666-subject first cohort was the approximately 120-subject validation cohort, to which the donors belonged. The data were produced by immunoSEQ multiplex PCR, yet TCRdb's version contains in-frame clones alone and is incomplete. Of some 70,000 clones detected, 95% to 97% appear once; the ten largest clones hold more than 2%. The study's findings and limits: TCR clusters originating in the first cohort tended to co-occur in the approximately 130 validation repertoires, according to a later analysis. Reported results showed that the classifier diagnosed cytomegalovirus status with high specificity and sensitivity.

Trimming cost V 2 bases and J 5 bases; bases outside gene matches: 7. The CDR3 runs 15 residues. The V gene's germline CDR1 is SGDLS and CDR2 YYNGEE. In regard to this clone: Its antigen is not identified.

This chain joins TRBV9 and TRBJ2-1; TRBD2 agrees at 7 bases. Specimen: PBMCs. This TCR was recovered from a man younger than 30 in good health and CMV-seronegative. This CDR3 is CASSVFPAGNNEQFF. Here the CDR3 DNA reads TGTGCCAGCAGCGTCTTTCCAGCGGGAAACAATGAGCAGTTCTTC.